This TCR beta chain was observed in a study of blood T cell repertoires in COVID-19. Study-level background: In each case, the material was cDNA or gDNA derived from T cells, B-cell-depleted T cells, or PBMCs.

This clone was found once. Original processing notes: For nucleated cells, counts were estimated from reference gene primer amplification. Sequencing used immunoSEQ multiplex PCR; TCRdb keeps in-frame clones, though not all of them. Clone size and V and J calls were adopted from that table, with D and trimming inferred from the DNA. The table has under 300,000 clones, roughly 80% seen once; the top ten hold more than 3%. Allocation to cohorts depended on clinical history reported by the participants. Among Cohort 3 donors, those recovered had two negative PCRs, clearance, or symptom resolution. The receptor was derived from a man aged 50 to 60 who had recovered from COVID-19. The sequencing input was PBMCs or T cells enriched from blood (not recorded which).

The CDR3 is CASSTGQGIHEQYF. The CDR3 DNA follows: TGTGCCAGCAGTACGGGACAGGGGATCCACGAGCAGTACTTC. The gene calls are TRBV6-5 and TRBJ2-7; 10 bases fit TRBD1. The CDR3 has 14 residues. V trimming: 5 bases; J trimming: 5 bases; junction bases outside the gene matches: 6. Per the germline V gene, CDR1 is MNHEY and CDR2 is SVGAGI.